This T cell receptor beta chain originates from a study of shared clonotypes between healthy human individuals. Clones were sequenced by immunoSEQ multiplex PCR, and TCRdb holds only the in-frame ones, with some missing. The table shows approximately 2.4 million clones, with 90% to 97% occurring only once. The CDR3 spans 15 residues. J lost 4 bases, V lost 7 bases, and 11 bases had no gene match. The germline V gene encodes CDR1 ENHRY and CDR2 SYGVKD. This sequence joins TRBV10-3 and TRBJ2-7; 9 positions agree with TRBD2. Sequenced sample: naive CD4+ T cells sorted from blood. Subset in this sample: CD45RA+ positively selected. The source of this sequence is a man between 18 and 29 years old in good health. CDR3 nucleotide sequence: TGTGCCATCACCGTGGGGGCTAGCGGGACATACGAGCAGTACTTC. Its protein is CAITVGASGTYEQYF.